This record concerns one T cell receptor beta chain sequence. The antigen remains unidentified. These data originate in a study of a mutant IDH1 vaccine in newly diagnosed glioma. Study details: Earlier treatment was radiotherapy, temozolomide, or both, with most getting both. General study findings and limits: Changes in top peripheral clonotypes did not appear linked to pseudoprogression.

Assay used: immunoSEQ multiplex PCR; TCRdb lists only in-frame clones, some missing. Here the sample spans about 38,000 clones, 75% to 85% being singletons. Trimming cost V 4 bases and J 7 bases, with 14 bases left between them. Germline CDR1 SGHRS, CDR2 YFSETQ. The CDR3 contains 13 residues. Time point specified: week 5, during vaccination. Mutant IDH1 20-mer peptide, at 300 ug, made up each vaccine dose, with topical imiquimod. The clonotype comes from a man between 40 and 49 years old with glioma. The chain recombines TRBV5-1 with TRBJ1-2; no definite D call. Sequencing used PBMCs, obtained from a glioma patient whose treatment included an IDH1 peptide vaccine. CDR3 nucleotide sequence: TGCGCCAGCAGCCCCCGCCGGGCGCGTGGCTACACCTTC. This encodes CASSPRRARGYTF.